This T cell receptor beta chain derives from a study of human T cells and chemical hapten exposure. Study results and caveats: Following DPC sensitization, TCRs present above 1 in 1000 frequency showed no change. The donors suffered from alopecia, so their immune response may not match that of healthy people.

Time point specified: patch test 2, 6 weeks after DPC sensitization. This sample's treatment: therapeutic diphenylcyclopropenone sensitization with weekly scalp DPC. Someone pulled total RNA out of unfractionated whole blood. This clonotype was detected a few times. Its target is unknown. Individual cDNA molecules in this library carried unique molecular identifiers. TCRdb re-derived calls from the RACE reads in MiXCR, one entry per CDR3 protein. Of about 84,000 distinct CDR3 sequences in the sample, over 9.5% were seen once. This material consisted of whole blood, taken in connection with sensitization to the hapten diphenylcyclopropenone (DPC). The source of this sequence is a woman between 45 and 60 years old with alopecia areata. Some clones in this sample may be carry-over from other donors' samples.

Written as DNA, the CDR3 is TGTGCCAGCAGCTTAGGATCCCGGAAGGAGCGGTCCGAGCAGTACTTC. Encoded protein: CASSLGSRKERSEQYF. The rearrangement joins TRBV11-2 to TRBJ2-7; perhaps TRBD2 as D (5 bases). The CDR3 is 16 amino acids. V gave up 1 base and J gave up 6 bases, with 19 bases separating them. CDR1 SGHAT and CDR2 FQNNGV come from the germline V gene.